This TCR beta chain was identified during a study of vaccination effects on CD4 cells after COVID-19. ViraFEST assay sequencing came after antigen-specific CD4+ T cells were expanded with viral peptide pools. After less than 11 days in culture, the CD4+ T cells were isolated. Negative nucleocapsid antibody tests before and after vaccination confirmed no previous SARS-CoV-2 infection. CDR1 and CDR2 (germline): SQVTM, ANQGSEA. This CDR3 region has 15 residues. V trimming: 4 bases; J trimming: 2 bases; junction bases outside the gene matches: 8. Produced via immunoSEQ multiplex PCR; TCRdb's table is partial and in-frame only. The repertoire holds tens of thousands of clones, with less than 80% as singletons. Worth noting for this clone: What it binds is not known.

The TCR originated in a human donor who received a COVID-19 vaccine. This specimen consisted of CD4+ T cells from PBMCs cultured with SARS-CoV-2 spike peptides, obtained before COVID-19 vaccination. The chain uses TRBV29-1 and TRBJ1-5; 7 positions agree with TRBD1. The CDR3 coding sequence is TGCAGCGTTGTAGTAGCCGGGACAGGCAATCAGCCCCAGCATTTT. Translation gives CSVVVAGTGNQPQHF.